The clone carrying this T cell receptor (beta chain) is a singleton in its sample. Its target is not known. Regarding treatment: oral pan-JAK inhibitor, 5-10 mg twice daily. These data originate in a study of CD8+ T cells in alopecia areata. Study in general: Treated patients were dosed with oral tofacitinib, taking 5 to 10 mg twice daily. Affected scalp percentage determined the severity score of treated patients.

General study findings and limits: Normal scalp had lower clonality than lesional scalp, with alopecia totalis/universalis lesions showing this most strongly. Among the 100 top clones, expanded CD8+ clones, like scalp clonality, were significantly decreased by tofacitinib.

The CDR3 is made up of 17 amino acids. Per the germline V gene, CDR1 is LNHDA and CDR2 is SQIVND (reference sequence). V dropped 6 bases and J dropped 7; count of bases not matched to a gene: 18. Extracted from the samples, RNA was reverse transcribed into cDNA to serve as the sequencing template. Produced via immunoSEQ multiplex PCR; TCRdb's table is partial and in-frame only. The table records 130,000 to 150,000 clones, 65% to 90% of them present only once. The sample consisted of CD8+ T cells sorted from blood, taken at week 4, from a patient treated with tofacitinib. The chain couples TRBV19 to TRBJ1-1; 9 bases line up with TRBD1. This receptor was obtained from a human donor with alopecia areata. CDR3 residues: CASSALNTRDRELEAFF. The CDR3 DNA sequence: TGTGCCAGTAGCGCACTTAACACCCGGGACAGGGAACTTGAAGCTTTCTTT. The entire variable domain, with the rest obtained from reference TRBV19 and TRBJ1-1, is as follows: DGGITQSPKYLFRKEGQNVTLSCEQNLNHDAMYWYRQDPGQGLRLIYYSQIVNDFQKGDIAEGYSVSREKKESFPLTVTSAQKNPTAFYLCASSALNTRDRELEAFFGQGTRLTVV.